The present entry profiles one T cell receptor beta chain with its context. What it binds is unknown. The data derive from a study of T cell responses to AZD1222 COVID-19 vaccine. Study conclusions and caveats: Epitopes outside B.1.351 and B.1.1.7 mutated regions reportedly drew nearly half of spike TCRs.

Profiling relied on immunoSEQ multiplex PCR, and the TCRdb table lists in-frame clones only, not all of them. The sample holds about 160,000 clones, 89% seen once. Trimming shortened V by 0 bases and J by 6 bases, and 11 bases separated the two germline ends. Germline CDR1 and CDR2: LGHDT and YNNKEL (reference sequence). The CDR3 is made up of 14 amino acids. This clonotype was obtained from an adult in good health. The material sequenced was peripheral blood, taken on day 0 of AZD1222 vaccination. This rearrangement joins TRBV3-1 (or the pseudogene TRBV3-2) to TRBJ1-2; D call uncertain. The CDR3: CASSQDIIRDGYTF. CDR3 in DNA: TGTGCCAGCAGCCAAGATATTATAAGGGATGGCTACACCTTC.